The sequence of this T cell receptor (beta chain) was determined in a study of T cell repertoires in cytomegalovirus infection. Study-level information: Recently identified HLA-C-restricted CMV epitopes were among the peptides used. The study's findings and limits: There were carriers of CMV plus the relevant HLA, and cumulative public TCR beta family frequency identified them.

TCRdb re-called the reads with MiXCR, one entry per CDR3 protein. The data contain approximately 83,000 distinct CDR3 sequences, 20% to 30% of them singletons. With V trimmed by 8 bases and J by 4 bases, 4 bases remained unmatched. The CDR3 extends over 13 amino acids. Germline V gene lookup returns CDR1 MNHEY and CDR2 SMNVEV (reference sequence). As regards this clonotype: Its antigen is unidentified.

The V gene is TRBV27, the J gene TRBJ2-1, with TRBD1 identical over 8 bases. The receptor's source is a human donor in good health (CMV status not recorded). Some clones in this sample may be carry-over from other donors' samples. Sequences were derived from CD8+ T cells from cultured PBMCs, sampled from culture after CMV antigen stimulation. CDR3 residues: CASSGTGYNEQFF. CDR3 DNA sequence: TGTGCCAGCTCCGGGACAGGATACAATGAGCAGTTCTTC.